These 21 T cell receptor beta chains share one sample of origin, sequenced in a study of neurological immune-mediated disorders. TCRdb re-derived calls from the 5' RACE reads in MiXCR, one entry per CDR3 protein. The sample holds 14,000 or so distinct CDR3 sequences, 8% to 13% seen once. The sample consisted of PBMCs. The receptors were gathered from a woman aged 40 to 55 in good health.

This clonotype was picked up many times. The genes are TRBV20-1 and TRBJ2-1; possible D gene TRBD1, 6 bases. Germline CDR1 reads DFQATT; CDR2 reads SNEGSKA (reference sequence). The V and J ends lost 0 bases and 4 bases respectively, with 10 bases between them. The CDR3 contains 14 residues. The CDR3 loop reads CSAREMTGYNEQFF. In nucleotides, the CDR3 is TGCAGTGCTAGAGAGATGACAGGTTACAATGAGCAGTTCTTC.

This clonotype was detected ten times or more. This chain joins TRBV4-1 and TRBJ2-2; D is undetermined. CDR3 length: 16 residues. The germline V and J ends were trimmed by 1 base and 5 bases, with 14 bases remaining between them. CDR1 MGHRA and CDR2 YSYEKL come from the germline V gene. The CDR3 DNA sequence: TGCGCCAGCAGCCAAGCAAGGGTGGTCGGGACCGGGGAGCTGTTTTTT. This gives the protein CASSQARVVGTGELFF.

This clonotype was seen ten or more times. The J gene is TRBJ2-3, the V gene TRBV20-1; the match to TRBD2 covers 7 bases. This CDR3 is built from 13 residues. CDR1 DFQATT and CDR2 SNEGSKA come from the germline V gene (reference sequence). CDR3: CRPSSGRGDTQYF. The CDR3 nucleotides read TGCAGGCCGTCTAGCGGCCGTGGGGATACGCAGTATTTT.

The chain uses TRBV5-1 and TRBJ2-5; the D gene could be TRBD1 or TRBD2 (6 bases each). V shed 2 bases and J shed 4 bases, with 9 bases lying between them. Germline loops: CDR1 SGHRS, CDR2 YFSETQ. CDR3 length equals 13 residues. CDR3 bases: TGCGCCAGCAGCTTTGAGGGGGGAGAGACCCAGTACTTC. This translates into CASSFEGGETQYF.

In this sample, this clonotype turned up many times. The chain uses TRBV5-1 and TRBJ1-1; D is undetermined. Trimming took 4 bases from V and 0 from J, leaving 13 bases between them. This CDR3 is 15 amino acids long. Germline CDR1 and CDR2: SGHRS and YFSETQ. The CDR3 loop reads CASSGTVAVNTEAFF. The DNA for the CDR3 is TGCGCCAGCAGCGGAACCGTGGCTGTGAACACTGAAGCTTTCTTT.

This clonotype was detected ten times or more. The genes are TRBV11-2 and TRBJ1-6; 8 bases agree with TRBD1. The germline V gene encodes CDR1 SGHAT and CDR2 FQNNGV. Unmatched junction bases numbered 5, after V lost 3 bases and J lost 7 bases. The CDR3 has 15 residues. Here the CDR3 DNA reads TGTGCCAGCAGCTTCGGGACAGGACGCAATTCACCCCTCCACTTT. Translated, it gives CASSFGTGRNSPLHF. The variable domain in full, completed from reference TRBV11-2 and TRBJ1-6, reads EAGVAQSPRYKIIEKRQSVAFWCNPISGHATLYWYQQILGQGPKLLIQFQNNGVVDDSQLPKDRFSAERLKGVDSTLKIQPAKLEDSAVYLCASSFGTGRNSPLHFGNGTRLTVT.

This clonotype was observed at least ten times. CDR3 bases: TGTGCCTCGGGACAGTACACCGGGGAGCTGTTTTTT. Translated: CASGQYTGELFF. The chain has TRBV3-1 and TRBJ2-2; 7 nucleotides line up with TRBD1. V shed 11 bases, J shed 3 bases, and the junction held 3 bases outside the gene matches. Germline V lookup: CDR1 LGHDT, CDR2 YNNKEL (reference sequence). The CDR3 length is 12 residues.

In this sample, this clonotype turned up many times. The chain has TRBV29-1 and TRBJ2-1; D tentatively reads TRBD1 or TRBD2 (6 bases each). V was pared by 2 bases and J by 4 bases, with 9 bases between. The CDR3 sequence is 13 residues long. Germline CDR1 and CDR2: SQVTM and ANQGSEA. The DNA for the CDR3 is TGCAGCGTTGAACGGAGGGGGTACAATGAGCAGTTCTTC. Translated, it gives CSVERRGYNEQFF.

The chain is built from TRBV5-5 and TRBJ1-3; D is ambiguous. The V end was cut by 4 bases, the J end by 4 bases, with 6 bases between. The CDR3 is made up of 12 amino acids. The germline CDR1 and CDR2 sequences are SGHKS and YYEKEE (reference sequence). The CDR3 DNA reads TGTGCCAGCAGCACCAGGGGAAACACCATATATTTT. Its protein product is CASSTRGNTIYF.

This clonotype came up many times. CDR3 bases: TGTGCCAGCTCACCACGACAGGGCGATAATTCACCCCTCCACTTT. This gives the protein CASSPRQGDNSPLHF. This chain joins TRBV18 and TRBJ1-6, with TRBD1 matching 7 bases. The V segment lost 1 base and the J segment 5 bases; nucleotides outside the gene matches: 2. Germline V gives CDR1 KGHSH, CDR2 LQKENI. This CDR3 region has 15 residues.

This clonotype was recorded at least ten times. The genes are TRBV12-3 or TRBV12-4 and TRBJ2-1; perhaps TRBD1 as D (5 bases). With 1 base removed from V and 1 base from J, the gap between germline ends came to 20 bases. The CDR3 runs to 19 residues. CDR3 DNA: TGTGCCAGCAGTTTAGATGAGATCAGGGATGGCCTTTCCTACAATGAGCAGTTCTTC. Its protein product is CASSLDEIRDGLSYNEQFF.

By its share, this clonotype is medium-sized (0.01 to 0.1%). This chain connects TRBV28 to TRBJ2-4; D unclear. Trimming left V 2 bases short and J 0 bases short, with 11 bases between. This CDR3 region has 16 residues. Germline CDR1 reads MDHEN; CDR2 reads SYDVKM. The chain's CDR3 is CASSLDGILAKNIQYF. The DNA for the CDR3 is TGTGCCAGCAGTTTAGATGGCATCCTAGCCAAAAACATTCAGTACTTC. Supplemented by reference TRBV28 and TRBJ2-4, the full variable domain reads DVKVTQSSRYLVKRTGEKVFLECVQDMDHENMFWYRQDPGLGLRLIYFSYDVKMKEKGDIPEGYSVSREKKERFSLILESASTNQTSMYLCASSLDGILAKNIQYFGAGTRLSVL.

This clonotype was found many times. The rearrangement joins TRBV3-1 to TRBJ2-3; D uncertain. Trimming stripped 2 bases from V and 2 bases from J, with 11 bases between. The length of the CDR3 is 15 residues. CDR1 is LGHDT and CDR2 is YNNKEL in the germline V gene (reference sequence). CDR3: CASSQPSLFTDTQYF. The DNA for the CDR3 is TGTGCCAGCAGCCAACCTTCCCTTTTCACAGATACGCAGTATTTT.

In this sample, this clonotype turned up many times. The chain is built from TRBV3-1 and TRBJ2-2; D not resolved. Germline V gene data show CDR1 as LGHDT and CDR2 as YNNKEL (reference sequence). Trimming removed 2 bases from V and 5 bases from J, with 12 bases in between. This CDR3 spans 15 amino acids. CDR3 DNA: TGTGCCAGCAGCCAAAGCCGGACGCTTACCGGGGAGCTGTTTTTT. It specifies CASSQSRTLTGELFF.

This clonotype was counted at least ten times. The chain couples TRBV6-6 to TRBJ2-1; TRBD2 agrees at 11 bases. Germline CDR1 and CDR2: MNHNY and SVGAGI (reference sequence). Trimming cost V 5 bases and J 5 bases; bases outside gene matches: 5. The CDR3 consists of 15 residues. As DNA, the CDR3 is TGTGCCAGCAGTCCGGGGACTAGCGGAAACAATGAGCAGTTCTTC. Its protein product is CASSPGTSGNNEQFF.

This clonotype was observed at least ten times. The chain links TRBV19 to TRBJ2-7; a weak D match, TRBD1 (6 bases). Trimming pared 6 bases from V and 5 bases from J, leaving 11 bases between. The CDR3 is 12 residues long. Germline CDR1 reads LNHDA; CDR2 reads SQIVND (reference sequence). The CDR3 here is CASRSQGNEQYF. In DNA, the CDR3 is TGTGCCAGTAGATCACAGGGTAACGAGCAGTACTTC.

This clonotype showed up many times. The J gene is TRBJ2-1, the V gene TRBV7-2, with D possibly TRBD2 on 5 matching bases. In germline, CDR1 is SGHTA, CDR2 FQGNSA. The CDR3 length is 14 residues. The ends were cut back, 6 bases at V and 1 base at J, with 10 bases in the middle. The DNA for the CDR3 is TGTGCCAGCAGGCTAGCAGGTTCCTACAATGAGCAGTTCTTC. Amino acid sequence: CASRLAGSYNEQFF. The whole variable domain, remainder taken from reference TRBV7-2 and TRBJ2-1, is GAGVSQSPSNKVTEKGKDVELRCDPISGHTALYWYRQSLGQGLEFLIYFQGNSAPDKSGLPSDRFSAERTGGSVSTLTIQRTQQEDSAVYLCASRLAGSYNEQFFGPGTRLTVL.

This clonotype was observed at least ten times. The CDR3 loop is CATSREFRQGVTQYF. In DNA form, the CDR3 reads TGTGCCACCAGCAGAGAGTTCCGACAGGGGGTGACCCAGTACTTC. The chain joins TRBV15 to TRBJ2-5, with 9 bases fitting TRBD1. There are 15 residues in the CDR3. Germline trimming cut 0 bases from V and 7 bases from J; bases unmatched to any gene: 6. Germline V CDR1 and CDR2: LNHNV, YYDKDF (reference sequence).

Relative to its sample, this clonotype is medium-sized. The rearrangement links TRBV5-1 to TRBJ1-1; D ambiguous. The CDR3 is made up of 15 amino acids. Trimming pared 2 bases from V and 0 bases from J, leaving 11 bases between. Germline CDR1 SGHRS, CDR2 YFSETQ. In DNA form, the CDR3 reads TGCGCCAGCAGCTTAACAAACACCGTGAACACTGAAGCTTTCTTT. Translated, it gives CASSLTNTVNTEAFF.

This clonotype was counted at least ten times. The J gene is TRBJ2-7, the V gene TRBV7-3; 7 positions match TRBD1. The CDR3 totals 13 residues. V shed 5 bases, J shed 5 bases, and the junction held 6 bases outside the gene matches. CDR1 and CDR2 from the germline V gene are SGHTA and FQGTGA. The CDR3 region is CASSPDRAHEQYF. The CDR3 region has the DNA TGTGCCAGCAGCCCCGACAGGGCCCACGAGCAGTACTTC.

This clonotype showed up many times. The chain recombines TRBV30 with TRBJ1-5; D remains unclear. The length of the CDR3 is 14 residues. Germline assignment: CDR1 GTSNPN and CDR2 SVGIG (reference sequence). V gave up 3 bases and J gave up 5 bases, with 14 bases separating them. The chain's CDR3 is CAWSPGGGHQPQHF. CDR3 nucleotides: TGTGCCTGGAGCCCCGGCGGCGGTCATCAGCCCCAGCATTTT.